This T cell receptor beta chain was observed in a study of early T cells in non-severe SARS-CoV-2 infection. In the study overall: The input, bulk RNA from unsorted whole blood, was sequenced, and chains were unpaired.

This clonotype is medium-sized within its sample. The germline V gene has CDR1 SGHTA and CDR2 FQGNSA. Trimming took off 4 bases at V and 0 bases at J, with 19 bases between the two ends. CDR3 length: 18 residues. The TCR library protocol was used to attach unique molecular identifiers. These identifiers were attached to individual cDNA molecules. TCRdb reprocessed the 5' RACE reads via MiXCR and lists one record per CDR3 protein. This table holds more than 25,000 distinct CDR3 sequences, 4.5% to 6% found once. This chain joins TRBV7-2 and TRBJ2-1; a possible D gene is TRBD2 (6 bases). The specimen was whole blood. The source is an adult who was a healthcare worker with PCR-confirmed SARS-CoV-2 infection or an uninfected control (not recorded which). The CDR3: CASSWRASSRYSYNEQFF. The CDR3 DNA is TGTGCCAGCAGCTGGAGGGCTTCTAGCCGATACTCCTACAATGAGCAGTTCTTC.